This T cell receptor (beta chain) derives from a study of T cell repertoires in cytomegalovirus infection. Overall study: Public TCR beta signatures were indicative of both CMV infection and a matching HLA type. Study conclusions and caveats: The ex vivo response was dominated by HLA-C-restricted CMV-specific TCR beta clonotypes. Summed frequency of shared TCR beta families picked out CMV carriers who also had the relevant HLA.

In germline, CDR1 is ENHRY, CDR2 SYGVKD. With 2 bases removed from V and 5 bases from J, the gap between germline ends came to 6 bases. This CDR3 contains 12 residues. This clonotype turned up a few times. Its antigen is not identified. TCRdb re-called the reads with MiXCR, one entry per CDR3 protein. The sample holds about 360,000 distinct CDR3 sequences; around a sixth are singletons and the top ten take approximately 10%. V usage is TRBV10-3 and J usage is TRBJ1-1; no clear D gene. The clonotype was recovered from a human donor in good health (CMV status not recorded). Some clones in this sample may be carry-over from other donors' samples. The sequenced sample consisted of PBMCs. The CDR3 DNA follows: TGTGCCATCAGTGAGACGAGGACTGAAGCTTTCTTT. This gives the protein CAISETRTEAFF.